This paragraph reports one T cell receptor (beta chain). Germline CDR1 and CDR2: SQVTM and ANQGSEA. This CDR3 contains 14 residues. With V trimmed by 8 bases and J by 5 bases, 13 bases remained unmatched. This record belongs to a study of cytotoxic CD8 clonotypes in ibrutinib-treated CLL. Study background: Partial responders approximately 25, complete 2; approximately 12 progressed and about 15 stayed in remission by median around 62 months.

Depth targeted 1 in 200,000 to 1 in 1 million T cells, averaging about 9.2x coverage per clonotype. TCRdb's table, derived via immunoSEQ multiplex PCR, lists solely in-frame clones and lacks some. The table lists some 310,000 clones, approximately 80% of them singletons, with 5% to 7% in the top ten. The clonotype was recovered from a human donor with chronic lymphocytic leukemia. Sequenced material: PBMCs, taken before ibrutinib treatment. V gene TRBV29-1 combines with J gene TRBJ2-5; 8 bases fit TRBD2. The CDR3 nucleotides read TGCAGCACCGTCACTACGGGAGGGTGGGAGACCCAGTACTTC. This sequence encodes CSTVTTGGWETQYF. Variable domain in full (rest from reference TRBV29-1 and TRBJ2-5): SAVISQKPSRDICQRGTSLTIQCQVDSQVTMMFWYRQQPGQSLTLIATANQGSEATYESGFVIDKFPISRPNLTFSTLTVSNMSPEDSSIYLCSTVTTGGWETQYFGPGTRLLVL.